The source of this TCR beta chain is a study of T cell responses to AZD1222 COVID-19 vaccine. This clone was seen a single time. The antigen is unknown. Overall study findings and caveats: The peak T cell response came first, and repertoires were sampled only after it. Most donors were white British and more were female, and clonal diversity was possibly underestimated. Two doses of AZD1222 preceded a rise in Spike-specific TCR breadth and depth.

This CDR3 has 14 amino acids. Per germline, CDR1 SGHTA and CDR2 FQGNSA. V dropped 0 bases and J dropped 4 bases, with 9 bases sitting between them. Measured with immunoSEQ multiplex PCR; TCRdb has only the in-frame clones, and not every one. The sample holds 150,000 or so clones; approximately 94% are singletons and the top ten take approximately 0.64%. The V gene is TRBV7-2, the J gene TRBJ1-2, with D unclear. The receptor was isolated from an adult in good health. The sequencing here drew on peripheral blood, taken on day 0 of AZD1222 vaccination. The CDR3 region has the DNA TGTGCCAGCAGCTTAGCGACGGGGATCTATGGCTACACCTTC. Its protein product is CASSLATGIYGYTF.